Reported below is one T cell receptor (beta chain). Its antigen remains unidentified. This specimen comes from a study of shared clonotypes between healthy human individuals. Overall study: Three plates were used per donor for CD4 naive, three for CD4 memory, two for CD8 naive and one for CD8 memory.

This CDR3 region has 16 residues. V shed 1 base and J 5 bases; nucleotides not matched to a gene: 6. CDR1 is LGHNA and CDR2 is YSLEER in the germline V gene. Study-wide results and caveats: Clonotype sharing among donors likely depends on sequencing depth. The study drew on few donors, limiting represented genetic and exposure-history diversity.

Positive CCR7 selection of CD45RO-negative cells yielded the naive CD8 cells, and terminally differentiated effector memory CD45RA+ cells were excluded. Healthy HIV-negative adults without recent acute infections or vaccinations served as donors. Sequencing used immunoSEQ multiplex PCR; TCRdb keeps in-frame clones, though not all of them. This sample yields about 580,000 clones, of which 95% to 98% are seen a single time; around 0.3% belongs to the top ten. Sequenced material: naive CD8+ T cells sorted from blood. The sequence was collected from a man aged 25 to 45 in good health. This chain links TRBV4-3 with TRBJ2-5, with 11 positions matching TRBD2. The CDR3 loop is CASSQGLAGLRETQYF. CDR3 DNA: TGCGCCAGCAGCCAAGGACTAGCGGGGCTCCGGGAGACCCAGTACTTC.